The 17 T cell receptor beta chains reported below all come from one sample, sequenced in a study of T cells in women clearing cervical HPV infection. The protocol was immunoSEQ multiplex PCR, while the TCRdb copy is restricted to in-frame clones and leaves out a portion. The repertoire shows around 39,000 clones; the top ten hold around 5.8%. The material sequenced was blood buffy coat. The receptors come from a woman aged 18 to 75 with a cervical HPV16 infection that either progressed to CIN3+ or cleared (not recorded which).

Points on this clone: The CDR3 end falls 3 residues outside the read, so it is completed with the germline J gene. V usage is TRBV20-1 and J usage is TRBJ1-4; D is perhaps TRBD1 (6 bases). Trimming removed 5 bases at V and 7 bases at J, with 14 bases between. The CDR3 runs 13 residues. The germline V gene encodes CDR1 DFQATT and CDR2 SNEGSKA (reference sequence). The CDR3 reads CSAGGGSSEKLFF. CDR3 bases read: TGCAGTGCTGGGGGGGGCAGTAGTGAAAAA.

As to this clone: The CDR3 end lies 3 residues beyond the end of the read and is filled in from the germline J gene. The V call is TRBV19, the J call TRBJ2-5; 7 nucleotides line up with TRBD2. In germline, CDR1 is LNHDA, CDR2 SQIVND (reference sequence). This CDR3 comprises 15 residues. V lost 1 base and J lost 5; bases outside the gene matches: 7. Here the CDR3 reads CASSIGGGGRETQYF. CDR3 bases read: TGTGCCAGTAGTATAGGGGGCGGGGGACGGGAGACC.

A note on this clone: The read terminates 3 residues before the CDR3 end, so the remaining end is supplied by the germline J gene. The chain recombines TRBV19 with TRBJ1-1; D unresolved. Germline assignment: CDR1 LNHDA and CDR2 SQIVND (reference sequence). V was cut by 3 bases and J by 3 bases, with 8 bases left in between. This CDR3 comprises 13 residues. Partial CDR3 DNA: TGTGCCAGTAGTATTGTAAGGGACACTGAA. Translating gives CASSIVRDTE. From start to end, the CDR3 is CASSIVRDTEAFF.

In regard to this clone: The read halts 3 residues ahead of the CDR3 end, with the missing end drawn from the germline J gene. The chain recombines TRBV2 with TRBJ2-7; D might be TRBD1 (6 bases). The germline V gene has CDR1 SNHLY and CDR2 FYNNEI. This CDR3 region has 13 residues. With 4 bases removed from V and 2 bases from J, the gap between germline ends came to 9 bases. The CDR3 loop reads CASSAGHPYEQYF. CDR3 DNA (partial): TGTGCCAGCAGTGCGGGACACCCCTACGAG.

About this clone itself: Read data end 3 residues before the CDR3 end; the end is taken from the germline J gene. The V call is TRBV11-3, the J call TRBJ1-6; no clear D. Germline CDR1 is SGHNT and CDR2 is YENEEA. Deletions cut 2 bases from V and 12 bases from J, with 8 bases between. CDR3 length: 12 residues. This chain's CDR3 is CASSLSSGPLHF. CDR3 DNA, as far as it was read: TGTGCCAGCAGCTTAAGTAGCGGACCC.

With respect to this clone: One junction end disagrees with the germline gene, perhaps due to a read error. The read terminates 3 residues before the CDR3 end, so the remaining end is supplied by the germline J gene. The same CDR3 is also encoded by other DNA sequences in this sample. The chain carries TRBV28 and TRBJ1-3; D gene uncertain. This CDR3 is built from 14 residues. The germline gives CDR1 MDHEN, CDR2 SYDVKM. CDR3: CASSLGTDRNTIYF. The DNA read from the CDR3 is TGTGCCAGCAGTTTAGGAACAGATCGAAACACT.

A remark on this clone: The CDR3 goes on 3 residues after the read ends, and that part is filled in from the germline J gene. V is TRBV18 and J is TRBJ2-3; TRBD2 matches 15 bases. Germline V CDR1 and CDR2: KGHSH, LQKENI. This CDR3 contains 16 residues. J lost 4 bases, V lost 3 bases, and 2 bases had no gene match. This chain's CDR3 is CASSPRTSGGADTQYF. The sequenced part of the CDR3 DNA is TGTGCCAGCTCACCCCGGACTAGCGGGGGGGCAGATACG.

The part of the CDR3 DNA that was read is TGCAGTGCTAGACCTAAGTCAATGCATAATTCACCC. Its translation is CSARPKSMHNSP. The entire CDR3 is CSARPKSMHNSPLHF. The gene calls are TRBV20-1 and TRBJ1-6; the D is unclear. The read halts 3 residues ahead of the CDR3 end, with the missing end drawn from the germline J gene. Germline V gene sequence: CDR1 DFQATT, CDR2 SNEGSKA (reference sequence). The germline V and J ends were trimmed by 2 bases and 5 bases, with 13 bases remaining between them. The CDR3 runs 15 residues.

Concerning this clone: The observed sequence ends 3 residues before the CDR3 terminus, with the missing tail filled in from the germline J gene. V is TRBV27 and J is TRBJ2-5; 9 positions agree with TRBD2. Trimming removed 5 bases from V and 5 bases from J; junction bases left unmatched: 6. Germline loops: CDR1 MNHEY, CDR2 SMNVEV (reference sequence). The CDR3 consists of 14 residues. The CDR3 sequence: CASSVLAGAETQYF. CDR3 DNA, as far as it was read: TGTGCCAGCAGTGTGTTAGCGGGAGCGGAGACC.

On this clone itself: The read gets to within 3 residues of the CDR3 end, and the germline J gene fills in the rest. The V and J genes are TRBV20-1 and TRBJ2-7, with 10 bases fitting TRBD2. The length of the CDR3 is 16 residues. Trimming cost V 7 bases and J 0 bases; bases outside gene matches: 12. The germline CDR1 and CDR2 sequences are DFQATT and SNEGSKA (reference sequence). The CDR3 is CSVYPGLATYSYEQYF. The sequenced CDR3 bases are TGCAGTGTTTACCCGGGACTAGCGACCTACTCCTACGAG.

This CDR3 reads CASSYGASGTYEQYF. The covered CDR3 bases are TGTGCCAGCAGTTACGGGGCTAGCGGGACCTACGAG. This chain links TRBV6-2 or TRBV6-3 with TRBJ2-7; 9 bases match TRBD2. The read ends 3 residues shy of where the CDR3 ends; the end is completed using the germline J gene. Trimming cost V 2 bases and J 2 bases; bases outside gene matches: 4. The CDR3 extends over 15 amino acids. Germline V CDR1 and CDR2: MNHEY, SVGEGT.

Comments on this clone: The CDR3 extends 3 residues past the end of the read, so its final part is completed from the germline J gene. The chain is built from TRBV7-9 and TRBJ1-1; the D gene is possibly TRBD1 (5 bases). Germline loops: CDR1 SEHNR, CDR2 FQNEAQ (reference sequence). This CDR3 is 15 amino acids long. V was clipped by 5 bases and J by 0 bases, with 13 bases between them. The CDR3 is CASSGLTGVNTEAFF. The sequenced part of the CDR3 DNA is TGTGCCAGCAGCGGGTTGACGGGGGTGAACACTGAA.

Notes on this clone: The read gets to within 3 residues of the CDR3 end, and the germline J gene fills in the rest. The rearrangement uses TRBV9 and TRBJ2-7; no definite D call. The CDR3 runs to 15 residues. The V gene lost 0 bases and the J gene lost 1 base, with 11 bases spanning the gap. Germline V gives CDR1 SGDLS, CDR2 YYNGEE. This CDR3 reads CASSVEWATSYEQYF. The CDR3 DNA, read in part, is TGTGCCAGCAGCGTAGAGTGGGCGACATCCTACGAG.

The CDR3 here is CASSIIGGETQYF. CDR3 DNA, as far as it was read: TGTGCCAGTAGTATTATAGGGGGAGAGACC. The chain joins TRBV19 to TRBJ2-5; D is possibly TRBD1 (6 bases). The CDR3 end falls 3 residues outside the read, so it is completed with the germline J gene. The CDR3 consists of 13 residues. Germline CDR1 reads LNHDA; CDR2 reads SQIVND (reference sequence). V was trimmed by 3 bases and J by 4 bases, leaving 9 bases between them.

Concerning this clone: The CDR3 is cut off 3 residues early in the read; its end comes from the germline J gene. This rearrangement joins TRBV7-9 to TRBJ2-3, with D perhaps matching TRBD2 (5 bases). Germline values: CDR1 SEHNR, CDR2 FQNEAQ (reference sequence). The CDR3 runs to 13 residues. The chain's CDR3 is CASSFRTEETQYF. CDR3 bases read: TGTGCCAGCAGCTTCAGGACTGAAGAGACG.

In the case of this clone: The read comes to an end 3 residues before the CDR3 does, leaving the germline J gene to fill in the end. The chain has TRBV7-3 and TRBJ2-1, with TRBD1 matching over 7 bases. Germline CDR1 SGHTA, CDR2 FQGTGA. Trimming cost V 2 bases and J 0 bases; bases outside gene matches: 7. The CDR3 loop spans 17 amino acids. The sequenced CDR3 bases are TGTGCCAGCAGCTTATTACCGACAGGGAGCTCCTACAATGAG. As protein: CASSLLPTGSSYNE. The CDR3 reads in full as CASSLLPTGSSYNEQFF.

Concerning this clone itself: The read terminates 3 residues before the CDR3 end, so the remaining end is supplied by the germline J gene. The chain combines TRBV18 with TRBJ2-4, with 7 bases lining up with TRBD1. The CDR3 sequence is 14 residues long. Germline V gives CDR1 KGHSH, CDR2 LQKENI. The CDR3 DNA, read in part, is TGTGCCAGCTCACCAGGGGACAGCGGACATGGT. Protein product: CASSPGDSGHG. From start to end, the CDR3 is CASSPGDSGHGQYF. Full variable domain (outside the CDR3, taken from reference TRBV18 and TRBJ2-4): NAGVMQNPRHLVRRRGQEARLRCSPMKGHSHVYWYRQLPEEGLKFMVYLQKENIIDESGMPKERFSAEFPKEGPSILRIQQVVRGDSAAYFCASSPGDSGHGQYFGAGTRLSVL.